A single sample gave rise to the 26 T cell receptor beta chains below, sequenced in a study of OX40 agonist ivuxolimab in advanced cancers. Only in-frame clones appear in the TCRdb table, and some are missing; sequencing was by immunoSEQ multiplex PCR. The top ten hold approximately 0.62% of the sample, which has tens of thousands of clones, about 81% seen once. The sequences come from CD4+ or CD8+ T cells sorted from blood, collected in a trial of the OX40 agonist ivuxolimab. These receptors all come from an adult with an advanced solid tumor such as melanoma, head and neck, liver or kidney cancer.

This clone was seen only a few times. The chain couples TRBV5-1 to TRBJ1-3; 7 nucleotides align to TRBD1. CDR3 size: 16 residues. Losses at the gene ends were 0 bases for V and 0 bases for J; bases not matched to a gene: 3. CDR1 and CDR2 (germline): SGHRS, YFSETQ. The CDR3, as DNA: TGCGCCAGCAGCTTGGGTCCAGGGGGCTCTGGAAACACCATATATTTT. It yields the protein CASSLGPGGSGNTIYF.

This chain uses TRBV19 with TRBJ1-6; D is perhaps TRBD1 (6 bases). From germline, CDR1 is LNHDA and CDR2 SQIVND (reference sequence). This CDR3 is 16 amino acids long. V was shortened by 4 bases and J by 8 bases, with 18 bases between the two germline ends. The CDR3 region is CASSTGGAGRDSPLHF. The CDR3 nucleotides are TGTGCCAGTAGTACGGGGGGCGCGGGACGGGATTCACCCCTCCACTTT. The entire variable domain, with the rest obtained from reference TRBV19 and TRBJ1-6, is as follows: DGGITQSPKYLFRKEGQNVTLSCEQNLNHDAMYWYRQDPGQGLRLIYYSQIVNDFQKGDIAEGYSVSREKKESFPLTVTSAQKNPTAFYLCASSTGGAGRDSPLHFGNGTRLTVT.

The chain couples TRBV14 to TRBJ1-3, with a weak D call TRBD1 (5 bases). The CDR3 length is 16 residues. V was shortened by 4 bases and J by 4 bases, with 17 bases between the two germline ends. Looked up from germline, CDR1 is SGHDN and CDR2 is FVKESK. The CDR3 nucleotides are TGTGCCAGCAGCCGAGGCTCCGGGGCCTCGGGAAACACCATATATTTT. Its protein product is CASSRGSGASGNTIYF.

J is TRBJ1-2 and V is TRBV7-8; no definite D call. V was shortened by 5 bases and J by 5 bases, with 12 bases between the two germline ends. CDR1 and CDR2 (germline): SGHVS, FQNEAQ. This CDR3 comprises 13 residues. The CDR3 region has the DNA TGTGCCAGCAGCATGACTCGGGGATATGGCTACACCTTC. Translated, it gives CASSMTRGYGYTF.

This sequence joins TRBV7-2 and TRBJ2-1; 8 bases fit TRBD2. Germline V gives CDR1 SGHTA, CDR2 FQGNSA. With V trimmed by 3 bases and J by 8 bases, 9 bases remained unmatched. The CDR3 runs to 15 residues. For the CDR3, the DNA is TGTGCCAGCAGCTTTTCGGGGGGGCCGGCCGATGAGCAGTTCTTC. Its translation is CASSFSGGPADEQFF.

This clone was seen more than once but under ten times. Here the CDR3 reads CASSYSKWGGTEAFF. CDR3 in DNA: TGTGCCAGCAGTTACTCGAAGTGGGGGGGTACTGAAGCTTTCTTT. This chain connects TRBV6-5 to TRBJ1-1; possible D gene TRBD1, 5 bases. The germline gives CDR1 MNHEY, CDR2 SVGAGI. The V gene lost 0 bases and the J gene lost 5 bases, with 13 bases spanning the gap. CDR3 length: 15 amino acids.

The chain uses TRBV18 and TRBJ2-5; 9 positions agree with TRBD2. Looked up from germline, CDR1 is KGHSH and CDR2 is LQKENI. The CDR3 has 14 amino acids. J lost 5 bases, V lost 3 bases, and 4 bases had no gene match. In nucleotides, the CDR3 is TGTGCCAGCTCACCGGCTAGCGGGGCTGAGACCCAGTACTTC. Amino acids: CASSPASGAETQYF.

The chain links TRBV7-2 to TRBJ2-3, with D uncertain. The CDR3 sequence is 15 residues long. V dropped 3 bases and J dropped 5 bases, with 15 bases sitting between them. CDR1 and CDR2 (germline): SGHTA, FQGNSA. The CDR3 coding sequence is TGTGCCAGCAGCTTTGGCGGTCTAGTTAGAGATACGCAGTATTTT. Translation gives CASSFGGLVRDTQYF.

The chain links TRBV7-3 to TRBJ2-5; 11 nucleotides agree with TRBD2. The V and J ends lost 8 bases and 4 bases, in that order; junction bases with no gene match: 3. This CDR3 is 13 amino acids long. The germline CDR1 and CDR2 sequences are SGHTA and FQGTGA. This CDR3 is CASGLAGGETQYF. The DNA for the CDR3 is TGTGCCAGCGGGCTAGCGGGGGGAGAGACCCAGTACTTC.

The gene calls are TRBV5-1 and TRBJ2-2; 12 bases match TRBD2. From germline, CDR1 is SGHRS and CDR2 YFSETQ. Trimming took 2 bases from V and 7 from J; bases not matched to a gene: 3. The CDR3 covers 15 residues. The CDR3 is CASSLLAGGSGELFF. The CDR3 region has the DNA TGCGCCAGCAGCTTACTAGCGGGGGGAAGCGGGGAGCTGTTTTTT.

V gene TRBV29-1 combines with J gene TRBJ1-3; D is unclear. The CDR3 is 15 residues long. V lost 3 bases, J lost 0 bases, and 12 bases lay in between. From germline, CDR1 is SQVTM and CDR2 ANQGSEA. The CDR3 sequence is CSVDPTGSSGNTIYF. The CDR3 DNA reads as TGCAGCGTTGACCCGACGGGTTCCTCTGGAAACACCATATATTTT.

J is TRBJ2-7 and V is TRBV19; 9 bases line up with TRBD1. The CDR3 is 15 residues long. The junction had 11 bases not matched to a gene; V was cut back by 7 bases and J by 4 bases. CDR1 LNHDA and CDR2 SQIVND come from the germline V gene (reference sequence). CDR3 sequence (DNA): TGTGCCAGTATCTATACACAGGGGGCTATGTACGAGCAGTACTTC. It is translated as CASIYTQGAMYEQYF.

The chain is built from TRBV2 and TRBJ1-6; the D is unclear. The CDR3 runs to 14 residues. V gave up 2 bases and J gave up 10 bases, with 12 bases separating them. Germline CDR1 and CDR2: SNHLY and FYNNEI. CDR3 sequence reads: CASSEIIRNSPLHF. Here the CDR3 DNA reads TGTGCCAGCAGTGAAATCATCCGGAACTCACCCCTCCACTTT.

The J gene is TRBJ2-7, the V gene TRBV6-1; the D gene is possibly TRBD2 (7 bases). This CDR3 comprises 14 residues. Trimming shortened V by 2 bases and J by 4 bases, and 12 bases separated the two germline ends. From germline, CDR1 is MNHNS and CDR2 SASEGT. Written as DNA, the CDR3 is TGTGCCAGCAGTGAAAGGGGGGGCGGGTACGAGCAGTACTTC. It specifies CASSERGGGYEQYF.

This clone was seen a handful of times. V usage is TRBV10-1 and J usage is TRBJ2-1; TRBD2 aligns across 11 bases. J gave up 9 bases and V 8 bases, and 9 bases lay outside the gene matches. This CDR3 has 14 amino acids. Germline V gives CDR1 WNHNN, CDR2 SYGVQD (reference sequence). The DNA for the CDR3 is TGCGCCAGCCGGGCTAGCGGGGGGAATGGTGAGCAGTTCTTC. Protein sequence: CASRASGGNGEQFF.

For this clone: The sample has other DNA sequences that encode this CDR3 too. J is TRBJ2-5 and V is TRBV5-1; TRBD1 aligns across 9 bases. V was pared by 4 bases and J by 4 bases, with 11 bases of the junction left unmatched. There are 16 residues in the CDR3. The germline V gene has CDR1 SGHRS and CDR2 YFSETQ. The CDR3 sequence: CASSPGRTGGGETQYF. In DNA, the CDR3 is TGCGCCAGCAGCCCGGGTCGAACAGGGGGCGGAGAGACCCAGTACTTC.

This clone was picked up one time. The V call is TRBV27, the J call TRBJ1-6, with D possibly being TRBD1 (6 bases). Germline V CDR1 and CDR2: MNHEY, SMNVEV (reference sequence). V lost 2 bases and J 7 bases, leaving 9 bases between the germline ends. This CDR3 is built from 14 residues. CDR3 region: CASSLGTKNSPLHF. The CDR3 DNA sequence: TGTGCCAGCAGTTTAGGGACAAAAAATTCACCCCTCCACTTT.

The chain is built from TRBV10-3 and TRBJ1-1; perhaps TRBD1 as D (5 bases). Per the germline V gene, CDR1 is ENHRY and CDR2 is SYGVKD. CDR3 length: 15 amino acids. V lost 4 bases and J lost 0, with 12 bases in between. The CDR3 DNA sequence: TGTGCCATCAGTGCTACAGGCAAACTGAACACTGAAGCTTTCTTT. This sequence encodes CAISATGKLNTEAFF.

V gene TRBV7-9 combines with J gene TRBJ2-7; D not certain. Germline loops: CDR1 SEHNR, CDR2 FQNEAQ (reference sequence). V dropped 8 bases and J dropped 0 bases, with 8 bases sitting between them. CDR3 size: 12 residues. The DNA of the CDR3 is TGTGCCAGCGTTGGGGACTCCTACGAGCAGTACTTC. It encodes CASVGDSYEQYF.

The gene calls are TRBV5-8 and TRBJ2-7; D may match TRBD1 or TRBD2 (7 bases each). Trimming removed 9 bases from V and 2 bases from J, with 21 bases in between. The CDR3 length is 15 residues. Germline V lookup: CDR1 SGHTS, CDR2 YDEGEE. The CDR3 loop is CATEKTGRAPYEQYF. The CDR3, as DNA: TGTGCCACCGAGAAGACAGGGAGGGCGCCCTACGAGCAGTACTTC. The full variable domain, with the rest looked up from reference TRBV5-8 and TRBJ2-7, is EAGVTQSPTHLIKTRGQQATLRCSPISGHTSVYWYQQALGLGLQFLLWYDEGEERNRGNFPPRFSGRQFPNYSSELNVNALELEDSALYLCATEKTGRAPYEQYFGPGTRLTVT.

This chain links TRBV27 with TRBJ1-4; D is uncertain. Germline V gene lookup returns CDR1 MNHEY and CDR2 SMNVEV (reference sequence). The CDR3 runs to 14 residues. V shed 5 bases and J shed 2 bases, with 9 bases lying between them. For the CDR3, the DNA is TGTGCCAGCAGTCCTACATGGACTAATGAAAAACTGTTTTTT. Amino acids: CASSPTWTNEKLFF.

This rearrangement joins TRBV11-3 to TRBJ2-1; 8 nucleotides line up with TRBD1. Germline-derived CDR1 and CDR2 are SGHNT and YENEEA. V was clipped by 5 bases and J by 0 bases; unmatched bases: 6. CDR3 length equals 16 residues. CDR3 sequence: CASSTRTGSSYNEQFF. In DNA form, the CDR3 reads TGTGCCAGCAGCACCCGGACAGGGAGCTCCTACAATGAGCAGTTCTTC.

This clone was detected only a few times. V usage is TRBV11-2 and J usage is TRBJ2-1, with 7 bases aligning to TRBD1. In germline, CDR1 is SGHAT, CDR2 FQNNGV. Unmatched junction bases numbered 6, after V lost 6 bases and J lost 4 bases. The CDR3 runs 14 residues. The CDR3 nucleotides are TGTGCCAGCAGTTCAGGACAGGATTACAATGAGCAGTTCTTC. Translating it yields CASSSGQDYNEQFF.

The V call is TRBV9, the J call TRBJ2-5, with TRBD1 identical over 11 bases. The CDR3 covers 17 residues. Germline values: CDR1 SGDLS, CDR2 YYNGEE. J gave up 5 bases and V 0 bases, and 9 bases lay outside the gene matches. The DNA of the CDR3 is TGTGCCAGCAGCGTAGCTCCGGGACAGGGGGATTGGGAGACCCAGTACTTC. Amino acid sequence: CASSVAPGQGDWETQYF.

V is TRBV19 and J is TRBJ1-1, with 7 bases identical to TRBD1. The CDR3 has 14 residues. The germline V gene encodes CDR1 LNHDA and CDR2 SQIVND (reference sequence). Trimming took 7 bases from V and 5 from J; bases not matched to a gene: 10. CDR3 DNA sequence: TGTGCCAGTATTCAAGGGGGCTATGTGACTGAAGCTTTCTTT. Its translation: CASIQGGYVTEAFF. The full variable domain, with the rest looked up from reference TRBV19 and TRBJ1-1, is DGGITQSPKYLFRKEGQNVTLSCEQNLNHDAMYWYRQDPGQGLRLIYYSQIVNDFQKGDIAEGYSVSREKKESFPLTVTSAQKNPTAFYLCASIQGGYVTEAFFGQGTRLTVV.

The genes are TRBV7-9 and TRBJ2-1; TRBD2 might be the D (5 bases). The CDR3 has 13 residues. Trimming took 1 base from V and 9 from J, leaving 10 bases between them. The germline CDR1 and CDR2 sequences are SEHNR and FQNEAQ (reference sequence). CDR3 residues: CASSLGLAAEQFF. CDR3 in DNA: TGTGCCAGCAGCTTAGGGCTAGCAGCTGAGCAGTTCTTC.